This passage covers 9 T cell receptor beta chains from one sample sequenced in a study of T cells after yellow fever vaccination. One entry per CDR3 protein results from TCRdb running MiXCR on the 5' RACE reads. The table includes 500,000 to 550,000 distinct CDR3 sequences, about a fifth detected once. The source material was PBMCs, sampled less than 25 days after the first yellow fever vaccination. The receptors originated from a man aged 18 to 29 who received the YFV17D yellow fever vaccine.

In this sample, this clonotype turned up a few times. The V and J genes are TRBV3-1 and TRBJ2-7; D might be TRBD2 (6 bases). Germline loops: CDR1 LGHDT, CDR2 YNNKEL (reference sequence). The CDR3 has 13 residues. V shed 3 bases and J shed 7 bases, with 13 bases lying between them. The CDR3 reads CASSHGHREEQYV. CDR3 in DNA: TGTGCCAGCAGCCACGGGCATCGGGAGGAGCAGTACGTC.

This clonotype has at least ten counts. The gene calls are TRBV5-1 and TRBJ2-5; no reliable D call. CDR1 is SGHRS and CDR2 is YFSETQ in the germline V gene. The CDR3 is 12 amino acids. Trimming removed 8 bases from V and 5 bases from J, with 13 bases in between. CDR3 loop: CASSILGETQYF. DNA of the CDR3: TGCGCCAGTAGTATTCTTGGGGAGACCCAGTACTTC.

The chain has TRBV6-1 and TRBJ1-2; TRBD1 is a possible D gene (5 bases). Germline lookup yields CDR1 MNHNS and CDR2 SASEGT. The length of the CDR3 is 17 residues. Deletions cut 1 base from V and 6 bases from J, with 21 bases between. CDR3: CASSEGAGQPTGNGYTF. As DNA, the CDR3 is TGTGCCAGCAGTGAAGGGGCGGGGCAGCCCACGGGTAATGGCTACACCTTC.

This chain links TRBV3-1 with TRBJ2-7, with D tentatively TRBD2 (6 bases). With 4 bases removed from V and 7 bases from J, the gap between germline ends came to 17 bases. Germline CDR1 and CDR2: LGHDT and YNNKEL (reference sequence). The CDR3 loop spans 14 amino acids. CDR3 protein: CASSRGGTSGEQYV. The CDR3 DNA follows: TGTGCCAGCAGCCGTGGGGGGACCTCGGGGGAGCAGTACGTC.

V is TRBV12-3 or TRBV12-4 and J is TRBJ2-5; TRBD1 matches 12 bases. The CDR3 has 15 residues. Trimming removed 6 bases from V and 5 bases from J; junction bases left unmatched: 7. The CDR3 nucleotides read TGTGCCAGCAGGGCCGGGACAGGGGGCGGTGAGACCCAGTACTTC. Protein sequence: CASRAGTGGGETQYF.

This clonotype was recorded at least ten times. The chain has TRBV20-1 and TRBJ2-7; tentatively, D is TRBD1 (5 bases). Germline V gene data show CDR1 as DFQATT and CDR2 as SNEGSKA (reference sequence). The CDR3 loop spans 14 amino acids. The V gene lost 3 bases and the J gene lost 0 bases, with 12 bases spanning the gap. CDR3 sequence: CSARPDSSSYEQYF. DNA for the CDR3: TGCAGTGCTAGGCCCGACAGCAGCTCCTACGAGCAGTACTTC.

The gene calls are TRBV11-1 and TRBJ2-7; 9 bases match TRBD1. Unmatched junction bases numbered 10, after V lost 5 bases and J lost 5 bases. There are 15 residues in the CDR3. Per germline, CDR1 SGHAT and CDR2 FQDESV (reference sequence). Here the CDR3 reads CASSPRRDRVHEQYF. CDR3 coding DNA: TGTGCCAGCAGCCCCCGACGGGACAGGGTCCACGAGCAGTACTTC.

This clonotype has at least ten counts. The chain carries TRBV5-1 and TRBJ1-6; a weak D match, TRBD1 (5 bases). The CDR3 runs to 14 residues. The germline V gene encodes CDR1 SGHRS and CDR2 YFSETQ. V was cut by 4 bases and J by 8 bases, with 13 bases left in between. CDR3 loop: CASSEDGGYSPLHF. In nucleotides, the CDR3 is TGCGCCAGCAGCGAGGACGGGGGATATTCACCCCTCCACTTT.

This clonotype was detected only a few times. The chain recombines TRBV5-6 with TRBJ1-3; D may be TRBD1 (5 bases). The germline gives CDR1 SGHDT, CDR2 YYEEEE. CDR3 length: 14 amino acids. V dropped 2 bases and J dropped 2 bases, with 8 bases sitting between them. The CDR3 sequence is CASSLRGPGNTIYF. CDR3 sequence (DNA): TGTGCCAGCAGCTTACGGGGCCCTGGAAACACCATATATTTT.